The table lists the clone carrying this TCR beta chain with a count of one. Participants, about 18 to 100 years old, spanned approximately 26 US areas. The data stem from a study of blood T cell repertoires in COVID-19. V trimming: 0 bases; J trimming: 2 bases; junction bases outside the gene matches: 7. CDR3 length equals 18 residues. Germline CDR1 is LNHNV and CDR2 is YYDKDF (reference sequence). Generated by immunoSEQ multiplex PCR, the TCRdb table keeps only in-frame clones and is missing some. Of 450,000 or so clones in the sample, around 91% were seen once. The receptor was isolated from a man younger than 35 who had recovered from COVID-19. The rearrangement joins TRBV15 to TRBJ2-1; 10 positions agree with TRBD2. Sample: PBMCs or T cells enriched from blood (not recorded which). The CDR3 sequence is CATSRDPTSGSTYNEQFF. The DNA of the CDR3 is TGTGCCACCAGCAGAGATCCGACTAGCGGGTCAACCTACAATGAGCAGTTCTTC.